A single sample gave rise to the 26 T cell receptor beta chains below, sequenced in a study of technical replicates of blood from a handful of donors. Sequencing used immunoSEQ multiplex PCR; TCRdb keeps in-frame clones, though not all of them. The sample contains 74,000 or so clones, about 89% of which appear only once. The sequencing input was T cells isolated from PBMCs. These receptors originate from a human donor in good health.

The sample holds one count of this clone. This sequence joins TRBV6-1 and TRBJ2-7; D might be TRBD1 (5 bases). Deletions cut 6 bases from V and 2 bases from J, with 17 bases between. This CDR3 comprises 15 residues. Looked up from germline, CDR1 is MNHNS and CDR2 is SASEGT. CDR3 residues: CASRGQETEAYEQYF. The CDR3 DNA sequence: TGTGCCAGCAGGGGGCAAGAGACAGAGGCCTACGAGCAGTACTTC.

V is TRBV5-1 and J is TRBJ2-7; possible D gene TRBD1, 6 bases. Looked up from germline, CDR1 is SGHRS and CDR2 is YFSETQ. V lost 3 bases to trimming and J lost 5 bases, with 9 bases between them. The CDR3 extends over 12 amino acids. The CDR3 here is CASSSPGDEQYF. Written as DNA, the CDR3 is TGCGCCAGCAGCTCCCCAGGGGACGAGCAGTACTTC.

The count of this clone is one. The chain joins TRBV7-9 to TRBJ2-1, with D possibly TRBD1 on 6 matching bases. The germline V gene has CDR1 SEHNR and CDR2 FQNEAQ (reference sequence). This CDR3 comprises 12 residues. V lost 9 bases and J 5 bases, leaving 11 bases between the germline ends. The CDR3 spells CASTDRNNEQFF. DNA for the CDR3: TGTGCCAGTACGGACAGAAACAATGAGCAGTTCTTC.

The rearrangement links TRBV5-1 to TRBJ1-1; D call uncertain. The germline gives CDR1 SGHRS, CDR2 YFSETQ. Trimming took 0 bases from V and 6 from J, leaving 18 bases between them. The CDR3 has 16 amino acids. The CDR3 sequence: CASSLDRAPKGAEAFF. The CDR3 DNA reads as TGCGCCAGCAGCTTGGACAGAGCCCCTAAAGGCGCTGAAGCTTTCTTT.

The chain joins TRBV19 to TRBJ2-7; tentatively, D is TRBD1 (6 bases). From germline, CDR1 is LNHDA and CDR2 SQIVND (reference sequence). This CDR3 has 15 residues. Trimming took off 5 bases at V and 3 bases at J, with 17 bases between the two ends. The DNA of the CDR3 is TGTGCCAGTAGTGATGGGGCAGGGGCGGGCTACGAGCAGTACTTC. Protein sequence: CASSDGAGAGYEQYF.

V gene TRBV27 combines with J gene TRBJ1-6; the match to TRBD1 covers 7 bases. CDR3 length: 13 amino acids. Germline CDR1 reads MNHEY; CDR2 reads SMNVEV (reference sequence). Unmatched junction bases numbered 2, after V lost 6 bases and J lost 6 bases. The CDR3 region has the DNA TGTGCCAGCAGGACAGGGCTTAATTCACCCCTCCACTTT. Encoded protein: CASRTGLNSPLHF.

The chain links TRBV5-8 to TRBJ1-2; D is unresolved. CDR1 and CDR2 from the germline V gene are SGHTS and YDEGEE. This CDR3 has 11 residues. The V gene lost 2 bases and the J gene lost 8 bases, with 7 bases spanning the gap. CDR3 nucleotides: TGTGCCAGCAGCTTTTCACACGGCTACACCTTC. Translated: CASSFSHGYTF.

This chain joins TRBV7-9 and TRBJ1-1; the match to TRBD1 covers 10 bases. The CDR3 is 15 amino acids. The J segment lost 11 bases and the V segment lost 0 bases, leaving 9 bases of the junction unmatched. CDR1 SEHNR and CDR2 FQNEAQ come from the germline V gene (reference sequence). The CDR3 region is CASSLAQTGGFGAFF. The CDR3 nucleotides are TGTGCCAGCAGCTTAGCGCAGACAGGGGGCTTCGGGGCTTTCTTT. Full variable domain (remainder filled in from reference TRBV7-9 and TRBJ1-1): DTGVSQNPRHKITKRGQNVTFRCDPISEHNRLYWYRQTLGQGPEFLTYFQNEAQLEKSRLLSDRFSAERPKGSFSTLEIQRTEQGDSAMYLCASSLAQTGGFGAFFGQGTRLTVV.

This clone was detected only once. The chain employs TRBV29-1 and TRBJ2-7; possibly TRBD1 for D (6 bases). Germline lookup yields CDR1 SQVTM and CDR2 ANQGSEA. The CDR3 has 12 residues. V was shortened by 7 bases and J by 3 bases, with 13 bases between the two germline ends. The CDR3 loop is CSAVTGGYEQYF. As DNA, the CDR3 is TGCAGCGCCGTGACAGGCGGCTACGAGCAGTACTTC.

V usage is TRBV6-5 and J usage is TRBJ2-5; 7 positions agree with TRBD1. The J segment lost 4 bases and the V segment lost 0 bases, leaving 8 bases of the junction unmatched. The CDR3 has 16 amino acids. Germline lookup yields CDR1 MNHEY and CDR2 SVGAGI. CDR3 DNA: TGTGCCAGCAGTTACTCGATAGGGGGCGAGTTAGAGACCCAGTACTTC. It translates to CASSYSIGGELETQYF.

The chain joins TRBV2 to TRBJ2-5, with D hard to call. The CDR3 totals 11 residues. V lost 6 bases to trimming and J lost 4 bases, with 6 bases between them. Germline values: CDR1 SNHLY, CDR2 FYNNEI. The CDR3 protein is CASRLGETQYF. Here the CDR3 DNA reads TGTGCCAGCAGGCTCGGAGAGACCCAGTACTTC.

The chain combines TRBV21-1 with TRBJ1-1; the table assigns TRBD1, which was not confirmed against the DNA. TRBV21-1 is tagged as a pseudogene. CDR3 length: 14 amino acids. As DNA, the CDR3 is TGTGCCAGCAGCAAAAACAGGGATGGCACTGAAGCTTTCTTT. Protein product: CASSKNRDGTEAFF.

The V call is TRBV5-1, the J call TRBJ1-3; TRBD1 is a possible D gene (5 bases). The CDR3 is 15 amino acids. With 1 base removed from V and 4 bases from J, the gap between germline ends came to 12 bases. CDR1 and CDR2 from the germline V gene are SGHRS and YFSETQ. The CDR3 loop reads CASSLPQQGGNTIYF. As DNA, the CDR3 is TGCGCCAGCAGCTTGCCGCAGCAGGGAGGAAACACCATATATTTT.

This clone came up a few times. This chain connects TRBV4-1 to TRBJ2-5; 15 bases line up with TRBD2. This CDR3 has 19 amino acids. V lost 3 bases and J lost 2; bases outside the gene matches: 10. The V gene's germline CDR1 is MGHRA and CDR2 YSYEKL. The DNA of the CDR3 is TGCGCCAGCAGCCATCCCGGACTAGCGGGAGGGCCGGGACAAGAGACCCAGTACTTC. Amino acid sequence: CASSHPGLAGGPGQETQYF.

Here the CDR3 reads CASSLVLLATEAFF. CDR3 sequence (DNA): TGTGCCAGCAGCTTGGTCCTTCTGGCCACTGAAGCTTTCTTT. V usage is TRBV5-6 and J usage is TRBJ1-1; D is undetermined. Deletions cut 0 bases from V and 4 bases from J, with 10 bases between. The germline CDR1 and CDR2 sequences are SGHDT and YYEEEE. The CDR3 extends over 14 amino acids. Based on the CDR3 plus reference TRBV5-6 and TRBJ1-1, the full variable domain is DAGVTQSPTHLIKTRGQQVTLRCSPKSGHDTVSWYQQALGQGPQFIFQYYEEEERQRGNFPDRFSGHQFPNYSSELNVNALLLGDSALYLCASSLVLLATEAFFGQGTRLTVV.

The chain couples TRBV19 to TRBJ2-1, with 7 bases fitting TRBD1. Germline CDR1 LNHDA, CDR2 SQIVND (reference sequence). The CDR3 contains 14 residues. After removal of 7 bases from V and 3 bases from J, the junction contained 6 bases not matched to a gene. The CDR3 loop is CASNGWDSYNEQFF. Written as DNA, the CDR3 is TGTGCCAGTAACGGATGGGACAGCTACAATGAGCAGTTCTTC.

This chain links TRBV13 with TRBJ2-7; 7 bases fit TRBD2. The CDR3 is 14 residues long. Trimming at V came to 4 bases and at J to 5 bases, leaving 8 bases not matched to a gene. Germline lookup yields CDR1 PRHDT and CDR2 FYEKMQ (reference sequence). The CDR3 region is CASSSVREYHEQYF. The DNA for the CDR3 is TGTGCCAGCAGCTCGGTGCGGGAGTACCACGAGCAGTACTTC.

The chain carries TRBV28 and TRBJ2-7; D gene unclear. Germline CDR1 is MDHEN and CDR2 is SYDVKM. The V and J ends lost 4 bases and 0 bases respectively, with 7 bases between them. This CDR3 has 13 amino acids. The CDR3 sequence: CASSSHSSYEQYF. The DNA for the CDR3 is TGTGCCAGCAGTTCACACAGCTCCTACGAGCAGTACTTC.

A few counts support this clone. DNA for the CDR3: TGCGCCAGCAGTCCCGAAGTAAGAGGGAACACTGAAGCTTTCTTT. Translated, it gives CASSPEVRGNTEAFF. The chain combines TRBV4-1 with TRBJ1-1; D gene unclear. CDR1 is MGHRA and CDR2 is YSYEKL in the germline V gene. Trimming stripped 6 bases from V and 1 base from J, with 15 bases between. This CDR3 region has 15 residues.

The chain couples TRBV5-1 to TRBJ2-5; D is possibly TRBD1 (6 bases). With 4 bases removed from V and 4 bases from J, the gap between germline ends came to 8 bases. The CDR3 runs to 12 residues. The germline V gene has CDR1 SGHRS and CDR2 YFSETQ. The CDR3 is CASSPGVETQYF. CDR3 DNA sequence: TGCGCCAGCAGCCCAGGGGTAGAGACCCAGTACTTC.

The chain joins TRBV28 to TRBJ2-7, with D unresolved. Germline loops: CDR1 MDHEN, CDR2 SYDVKM. The CDR3 is 14 residues long. V lost 3 bases to trimming and J lost 0 bases, with 9 bases between them. The DNA of the CDR3 is TGTGCCAGCAGTTTTTTCGTGAGCTCCTACGAGCAGTACTTC. Its protein product is CASSFFVSSYEQYF.

This chain uses TRBV15 with TRBJ2-1, with 13 bases fitting TRBD2. Germline CDR1 LNHNV, CDR2 YYDKDF (reference sequence). With V trimmed by 0 bases and J by 7 bases, 12 bases remained unmatched. CDR3 length: 19 residues. CDR3 nucleotides: TGTGCCACCAGCAGAGAGATCGGGACTAGCGGGAAGACTGTAAATGAGCAGTTCTTC. Its translation is CATSREIGTSGKTVNEQFF.

The CDR3 loop is CAWSIGGGNYGYTF. The CDR3 coding sequence is TGTGCCTGGAGCATTGGGGGGGGGAACTATGGCTACACCTTC. This rearrangement joins TRBV30 to TRBJ1-2; tentatively, D is TRBD1 (5 bases). V lost 3 bases to trimming and J lost 2 bases, with 13 bases between them. Germline assignment: CDR1 GTSNPN and CDR2 SVGIG (reference sequence). CDR3 size: 14 residues.

The chain recombines TRBV21-1 with TRBJ2-2; TRBD2, the table's D call, lacks a check against the DNA. TRBV21-1 is classified as a pseudogene. The CDR3 loop spans 15 amino acids. The CDR3 DNA is TGTGCCAATTTTCTAGCGGGAGTAGGTACCGGGGAGCTGTTTTTT. Protein: CANFLAGVGTGELFF.

This rearrangement joins TRBV4-1 to TRBJ1-2, with unresolved D. Deletions cut 3 bases from V and 8 bases from J, with 19 bases between. Germline V gene data show CDR1 as MGHRA and CDR2 as YSYEKL. The CDR3 runs to 15 residues. The CDR3 DNA is TGCGCCAGCAGCCAGCAGCGGGCCTATCCGCTAGGCTACACCTTC. This codes for CASSQQRAYPLGYTF.

The V gene is TRBV6-1, the J gene TRBJ1-5; TRBD1 matches 8 bases. Looked up from germline, CDR1 is MNHNS and CDR2 is SASEGT. J lost 9 bases, V lost 1 base, and 14 bases had no gene match. The CDR3 has 17 residues. CDR3 DNA sequence: TGTGCCAGCAGTGAAGAAGCGGACAGGGCGCCAGGTCGGCCCCAGCATTTT. This translates into CASSEEADRAPGRPQHF.